This T cell receptor (beta chain) comes out of a study of blood T cell repertoires in COVID-19. The V and J ends lost 8 bases and 1 base, in that order; junction bases with no gene match: 1. CDR3 length: 12 amino acids. Germline values: CDR1 MNHEY, CDR2 SVGAGI. In the source study's methods: Counts of nucleated cells, estimated from reference gene primer amplification, were obtained. Method: immunoSEQ multiplex PCR; TCRdb's copy keeps in-frame clones and lacks some. That table gives V, J and clone size, and the DNA gave D and trimming. The data show roughly 260,000 clones, roughly 87% seen once. Source material: PBMCs or T cells enriched from blood (not recorded which). The gene calls are TRBV6-5 and TRBJ1-2, with 7 bases identical to TRBD1. The TCR was taken from a young woman with acute COVID-19. The CDR3 spells CASGTVNYGYTF. The CDR3 nucleotides read TGTGCCAGCGGGACAGTTAACTATGGCTACACCTTC.